The 17 T cell receptor beta chains presented below share a single source sample, sequenced in a study of cytomegalovirus exposure and HLA in healthy donors (dated by TCRdb to 2016 to 2017). The method was the immunoSEQ multiplex PCR assay. The multiplex PCR relied on a mix of 60 forward primers for TCR Vbeta segments and 13 reverse primers for TCR Jbeta segments. In its TCRdb copy, this immuneACCESS table keeps in-frame sequences only and misses some clones. Where compared with another copy, unresolved V genes explain less than half of these, and the others have no known cause. In all, the sample holds about 190,000 clones, and roughly 80% of those were seen once. The ten largest account for 0.26% of the sample. The sequenced sample was PBMCs. The receptor set was obtained from a boy aged 10-17 years in good health and CMV-seronegative.

This rearrangement joins TRBV10-3 to TRBJ1-2; TRBD1 aligns across 8 bases. V lost 6 bases and J lost 1; bases outside the gene matches: 10. This CDR3 contains 16 residues. Germline CDR1 is ENHRY and CDR2 is SYGVKD. Here the CDR3 DNA reads TGTGCCATCAGCCGGCCAGGGGGCGCCGGTAACTATGGCTACACCTTC. This codes for CAISRPGGAGNYGYTF.

V and J are TRBV5-1 and TRBJ2-5; D is unresolved. TRBJ2-7 matches the DNA end more closely, so the J call is doubtful. Per the germline V gene, CDR1 is SGHRS and CDR2 is YFSETQ. This CDR3 has 14 amino acids. CDR3 protein: CASSLGGSSYEQYF. CDR3 in DNA: TGCGCCAGCAGCTTGGGCGGAAGCTCCTACGAGCAGTACTTC.

The chain recombines TRBV5-1 with TRBJ2-7; a weak D match, TRBD1 (5 bases). CDR3 length: 12 residues. Trimming cost V 5 bases and J 6 bases, with 12 bases left between them. Germline V CDR1 and CDR2: SGHRS, YFSETQ. The CDR3 loop reads CASRGESVEQYF. The CDR3 coding sequence is TGCGCCAGCAGAGGGGAATCCGTCGAGCAGTACTTC.

This chain connects TRBV7-2 to TRBJ2-7; 9 nucleotides align to TRBD2. V gave up 7 bases and J gave up 9 bases; unmatched junction bases: 10. CDR1 is SGHTA, CDR2 FQGNSA, per germline. CDR3 size: 13 residues. This chain's CDR3 is CASTLKASGTQYF. The CDR3 DNA sequence: TGTGCCAGCACCCTGAAGGCTAGCGGGACGCAGTACTTC.

This clone was counted between two and nine times. J is TRBJ2-7 and V is TRBV6-5, with 9 bases that match TRBD2. Trimming took 2 bases from V and 1 from J; bases not matched to a gene: 0. Germline-derived CDR1 and CDR2 are MNHEY and SVGAGI. The CDR3 has 14 amino acids. In nucleotides, the CDR3 is TGTGCCAGCAGTTACCTAGCGGGATCCTACGAGCAGTACTTC. Translating it yields CASSYLAGSYEQYF.

The chain has TRBV4-1 and TRBJ2-5, with 8 positions matching TRBD2. The germline CDR1 and CDR2 sequences are MGHRA and YSYEKL. The CDR3 runs to 15 residues. V dropped 1 base and J dropped 1; count of bases not matched to a gene: 2. The CDR3 is CASSQGGGLQETQYF. CDR3 in DNA: TGCGCCAGCAGCCAAGGCGGGGGGCTCCAAGAGACCCAGTACTTC.

About this clone itself: One end of the junction fails to match germline, which may point to a read error. The chain is built from TRBV5-4 and TRBJ2-7; 8 bases fit TRBD1. The CDR3 runs 12 residues. Per germline, CDR1 SGHNT and CDR2 YYREEE (reference sequence). In nucleotides, the CDR3 is TGTGCCAGCAGCTTGGATTCTACCAGGGGGCACTTC. This codes for CASSLDSTRGHF.

This rearrangement joins TRBV13 to TRBJ2-3; 8 bases agree with TRBD1. The CDR3 sequence is 16 residues long. Per the germline V gene, CDR1 is PRHDT and CDR2 is FYEKMQ (reference sequence). V was clipped by 0 bases and J by 6 bases; unmatched bases: 8. The CDR3 nucleotides are TGTGCCAGCAGCTTAGGCCAGGACAGGGCGTCGGATACGCAGTATTTT. Its translation: CASSLGQDRASDTQYF.

V gene TRBV30 combines with J gene TRBJ1-6, with 7 bases lining up with TRBD1. The ends lost 2 bases at V and 5 bases at J; junction bases unmatched: 15. CDR1 GTSNPN and CDR2 SVGIG come from the germline V gene (reference sequence). The CDR3 covers 18 residues. The CDR3 bases are TGTGCCTGGAGTCGAGGGGACAGAACCCGCCAGCATAATTCACCCCTCCACTTT. Its protein product is CAWSRGDRTRQHNSPLHF.

V gene TRBV7-9 combines with J gene TRBJ2-7, with TRBD2 matching over 7 bases. The CDR3 covers 12 residues. Germline CDR1 SEHNR, CDR2 FQNEAQ (reference sequence). CDR3 coding DNA: TGTTCCTATGGGGGGGGTTACTACGAGCAGTACTTC. Protein product: CSYGGGYYEQYF.

The J gene is TRBJ1-2, the V gene TRBV7-9; D is possibly TRBD1 (6 bases). Deletions cut 4 bases from V and 4 bases from J, with 13 bases between. Per the germline V gene, CDR1 is SEHNR and CDR2 is FQNEAQ (reference sequence). The CDR3 consists of 14 residues. Here the CDR3 reads CASSSDSSLYGYTF. In DNA, the CDR3 is TGTGCCAGCAGCTCGGACAGCTCTCTCTATGGCTACACCTTC.

CDR3 region: CASSSNRQLFYYGYTF. Here the CDR3 DNA reads TGTGCCAGTAGTTCAAACCGACAGCTCTTTTACTATGGCTACACCTTC. This sequence joins TRBV19 and TRBJ1-2, with D maybe TRBD1 (5 bases). This CDR3 comprises 16 residues. Germline V gives CDR1 LNHDA, CDR2 SQIVND (reference sequence). Trimming left V 5 bases short and J 3 bases short, with 19 bases between.

The chain joins TRBV5-1 to TRBJ2-5, with a possible D match to TRBD1 (6 bases). Germline CDR1 and CDR2: SGHRS and YFSETQ. Trimming stripped 2 bases from V and 4 bases from J, with 9 bases between. This CDR3 contains 13 residues. The CDR3 nucleotides read TGCGCCAGCAGCTTACAGGGACCAGAGACCCAGTACTTC. It encodes CASSLQGPETQYF.

This chain connects TRBV2 to TRBJ2-2; a possible D gene is TRBD2 (5 bases). The CDR3 is 17 amino acids. From germline, CDR1 is SNHLY and CDR2 FYNNEI. The V end lost 6 bases, the J end lost 0 bases, and 17 bases lay between the germline ends. The CDR3: CASSGIDPYSNTGELFF. CDR3 in DNA: TGTGCCAGCAGCGGGATCGACCCCTACTCGAACACCGGGGAGCTGTTTTTT.

The chain couples TRBV10-1 to TRBJ1-3; no clear D gene. Germline V gene sequence: CDR1 WNHNN, CDR2 SYGVQD (reference sequence). V dropped 10 bases and J dropped 4 bases, with 17 bases sitting between them. The CDR3 runs to 14 residues. CDR3 loop: CATPRRLRGNTIYF. In DNA, the CDR3 is TGCGCCACCCCGAGGCGTCTACGGGGAAACACCATATATTTT.

The chain couples TRBV5-1 to TRBJ2-5, with a weak D call TRBD1 (6 bases). V lost 5 bases and J lost 5, with 7 bases in between. CDR3 size: 11 residues. Germline V gene data show CDR1 as SGHRS and CDR2 as YFSETQ. CDR3 nucleotides: TGCGCCAGCAGACAGGGTGAGACCCAGTACTTC. Translated: CASRQGETQYF.

V gene TRBV19 combines with J gene TRBJ1-1; D not resolved. The CDR3 sequence is 12 residues long. Germline V CDR1 and CDR2: LNHDA, SQIVND (reference sequence). Trimming removed 5 bases at V and 6 bases at J, with 10 bases between. The CDR3, as DNA: TGTGCCAGTAGTGTATCCAGCGCTGAAGCTTTCTTT. It codes for CASSVSSAEAFF.